This T cell receptor (beta chain) was retrieved from a study of cytomegalovirus exposure and HLA in healthy donors (dated by TCRdb to about 2017). About the investigation overall: In an earlier analysis of under 750 of the donors, 276 Gb of sequence data and 90 million to 120 million unique TCR beta sequences from 150 million to 200 million T cells were reported. The study aimed to test whether cataloging public T cell receptors could reveal signatures of past pathogen exposure. Along with the approximately 650-subject first cohort, a separate validation cohort of around 110 different subjects was used. High-throughput TCR immunosequencing, statistical association of individual TCRs with disease status, and machine learning were combined to predict cytomegalovirus infection status. Class I and class II HLA loci were covered by the typing at four-digit resolution. In the later analysis, no new phenotypic data were used to find candidate immune exposures; instead, reliance was placed on TCR beta sequences and their occurrence across donors. An earlier analysis of 450 to 750 of the donors used high-throughput TCR beta sequencing to judge whether each TCR beta V gene segment behaved as functional or pseudogenic. A few DR-DQ haplotypes were treated as single units for association and clustering because of strong linkage in the cohort. Around 320 gigabases of sequencing data and approximately 93 million unique TCR sequences were included in an early release covering 550 to 650 HLA-typed donors. Of the roughly 420 genotyped donors, 75% to 85% were placed in the genetic ancestry cluster associated with self-reported Caucasian donors. Alongside the repertoire data, information on donor age, sex, ethnicity and CMV serostatus was compiled. The number of donors typed differed by locus, with about 629-630 for A, B, C, DRB1 and DQB1, 522 for DQA1, 600 to 610 for DPA1, and around 430 for DPB1. A later analysis re-examined previously published TCR beta repertoires from 500 to 700 donors and added high-resolution HLA genotyping to investigate patterns of TCR occurrence. The T cell repertoires of 550 to 850 subjects were profiled by immunosequencing and related to cytomegalovirus serostatus. All discovery cohort repertoires had been generated on a single sequencing platform. On average, around 200,000 unique TCR beta nucleotide sequences were sequenced per donor among some 420 genotyped donors of the cohort, with 15% to 20% of those sequences being non-productive. Genome-wide SNP genotypes for about 65% of the roughly 670 donors were used in a later genetic analysis, which treated that subset as a discovery cohort. The study at large found these results: In this cohort, only TCR beta chains were sequenced, and detectable features were limited by the absence of alpha or paired-chain data. The 87-base-pair reads could not distinguish some IMGT-functional V segments, including TRBV6-2 and TRBV6-3, so those segments were excluded. Linkage disequilibrium might explain the correlated functional status among segregating V segments, but an unknown experimental factor could not be ruled out. Most TCR sequences were seen in very few donors, while some public TCRs were found in many individuals. According to the authors, the approach could potentially be generalized to other disease states and immunological phenotypes. A later analysis found that most CMV-associated TCR beta chains appeared HLA-restricted, with HLA associations seemingly driven largely by CMV exposure. A group of highly shared sequence variants was considered likely to be a technical artifact of the sequencing pipeline. Because HLA typing was unavailable for some donors at each locus, only the typed subset was used in association tests. An association between a missense DCLRE1C variant and V-gene and J-gene trimming of TCR beta chains was found in a later genetic analysis and replicated in an independent cohort. The earlier analysis of approximately 590 of the donors excluded 15 to 20 rarely observed V segments, including chromosome 9 orphons, because counts were too low. Assigning TCR associations to individual alleles was difficult when HLA alleles, especially DR and DQ, strongly co-occurred. A further reported finding was that TCR beta sequences accurately predicted the HLA-A and HLA-B alleles for most subjects in the first cohort. In a later analysis, the rate of TCR association differed among HLA loci, with DRB1 alleles having the most associated TCRs and HLA-C alleles having the fewest. A later genetic analysis reported fewer N-insertions in productive TCRs among donors in an Asian-associated ancestry cluster than the approximately 670-donor mean. The classifier was reported to diagnose cytomegalovirus status with high specificity and sensitivity in both the original cohort and the validation cohort. In a later analysis, several top co-occurrence clusters were reported to appear linked to parvovirus B19, influenza, CMV and Epstein-Barr virus. In the study, about 150 TCR beta chains were listed as associated with cytomegalovirus. An earlier analysis of approximately 600 of the donors showed that most TCR beta V segments appeared in productive rearrangements either about 87% or about 30% of the time, which broadly matched IMGT annotations. The presence/absence analyses assumed that sequencing depth was roughly uniform across donors, and that assumption may not be true. Immune exposure information for the cohort was limited to CMV serostatus. Three of the identified cytomegalovirus-associated TCR beta chains were confirmed in vitro to be specific for cytomegalovirus antigens. A later analysis associated 16,951 TCR beta sequences with specific HLA alleles at a false discovery rate of 0.05. In a later analysis, HLA-associated TCR beta chains were found to be more clonally expanded and to have lower generation probabilities than equally common non-associated chains.

In the germline V gene, CDR1 corresponds to LGHNA and CDR2 to YNFKEQ. Reading from cysteine to phenylalanine, the CDR3 counts 18 amino acids. The CDR3 DNA has 54 bases and is translated from base 1. V ends up 2 bases short and J 1 base short, with an unmatched junction base count of 8. The cohort consisted of hundreds of healthy bone marrow donors. All cohort members were sampled while nominally healthy, although unrecorded immune exposures were likely present. The donor was CMV seronegative and belonged to the group of 320 or so seronegative cohort members. A peripheral blood sample was collected from each donor, and TCR beta sequencing was performed on peripheral blood mononuclear cells. Genomic DNA extraction from the blood cell samples was performed with the Qiagen DNeasy Blood Extraction Kit. Comment on this clone: What antigen it recognizes has not been identified. Within one base of it there is no much larger clone, and no base qualities were kept.

Library preparation used the immunoSEQ multiplex PCR assay. For the multiplex PCR, a mixture combining 60 forward primers for TCR Vbeta segments and 13 reverse primers for TCR Jbeta segments was used. A multiplex PCR assay on genomic DNA amplified the CDR3 region of rearranged TCR beta genes. Amplified TCR beta libraries were sequenced as 87-base-pair reads on the Illumina HiSeq System. The authors processed their data as follows. A later analysis tallied around 82 million unique TCR beta chains across the 666 repertoires, and 10 million to 11 million of those chains were shared by two or more donors. To remove PCR and sequencing errors, raw reads were error-corrected and collapsed into unique sequences using a nearest-neighbor algorithm that merged closely related sequences. V, D and J gene segments were assigned by aligning CDR3 sequences to IMGT reference sequences. Each retained sequence needed at least a six-nucleotide match to both a V gene segment and a J gene segment. Rearrangements were called productive when the CDR3 lacked stop codons and stayed in frame with V and J; all others were non-productive. Following IMGT convention, CDR3 was defined as the stretch from the second conserved V-encoded cysteine up to the conserved J-encoded phenylalanine. The earlier analysis of some 600 of the donors excluded sequences that lacked an unambiguous match to a single V gene segment. An earlier analysis of 450 to 650 of the donors called V segments functional above 56.7% productive rearrangements and segregating when the between-donor standard deviation exceeded 5%. To diagnose cytomegalovirus status from the catalog of TCR beta chain sequences, a statistical classification framework was built. V and J gene assignment, in a later analysis, came from comparing TCR nucleotide sequences with IMGT/GENE-DB human TR gene sequences. A later analysis assigned CDR3 sequences and most-parsimonious VDJ recombination scenarios with the TCRdist pipeline. In a later analysis, each TCR beta chain was defined by its CDR3 amino acid sequence together with its V-gene family, and reads without a unique V-gene family were excluded. As a way to deal with suspected cross-contamination and a sequencing artifact, a later analysis dropped roughly 600 nucleotide sequences that were highly shared and had low generation probability. In a later analysis, a clonal expansion index was calculated for each public chain from normalized within-repertoire ranks of inferred template counts. Generation probabilities in a later analysis came from a VDJ recombination model fitted to out-of-frame rearrangements, and those results were checked against IGoR. Hypergeometric tests were used in a later analysis to score TCR-TCR, TCR-HLA and TCR-CMV co-occurrence, with a repertoire-size bias correction applied to the TCR pairs. A later analysis estimated false discovery rates by permuting HLA or CMV assignments 20 times. In a later analysis, co-occurring TCRs were grouped using DBSCAN, and TCRdist sequence similarity was added for clustering within HLA-allele-positive subsets. For co-occurrence clustering, repertoires with fewer than 30,000 or more than 120,000 public chains were excluded, along with several repertoires with anomalous nucleotide sharing. TCRdb mirrors the immuneACCESS table, restricted to in-frame sequences. Some clones are absent from its copies; in checked studies, under half trace to an unresolved V gene, and the reason for the others is unknown. V, J and clone size derive from that table, while D and trimming were established from the DNA sequence. This sample is represented by 120,000 to 150,000 clones; around 77% of them were singletons. Clones ranked in the top ten supply about 5.3% of the sample.

The chain uses TRBV4-2 and TRBJ2-6; TRBD1 matches 7 bases in the middle. Sequenced: PBMCs. This clonotype originated in a woman between 45 and 60 years old in good health and CMV-seronegative. The CDR3: CASSQPGQAHSGANVLTF. The DNA sequence is given as TGTGCCAGCAGCCAACCCGGACAGGCACATTCTGGGGCCAACGTCCTGACTTTC.